This is a list of T cell receptor beta chains from one sample in a study of control samples from healthy donors and cancer patients. The data were produced by immunoSEQ multiplex PCR, yet TCRdb's version contains in-frame clones alone and is incomplete. The table has roughly 200,000 clones, about 89% seen once. Sequencing was done on a sample of blood. These receptors originate from a young man in good health. CDR3s include the opening cysteine and the closing phenylalanine or tryptophan. Fields, in order: V gene, clone size, D gene, J gene, CDR3 protein, CDR3 DNA. The D gene is left open where the match is weak. The size entry is marked missing in some rows and otherwise reads once, few, many or a size class.

TRBV27	NA	NA	TRBJ1-1	CASSLVQGGTEAFF	TGTGCCAGCAGTTTAGTGCAGGGAGGGACTGAAGCTTTCTTT
TRBV11-3	NA	NA	TRBJ2-7	CASSLNSYEQYF	TGTGCCAGCAGCTTAAACTCCTACGAGCAGTACTTC
TRBV11-3	NA	NA	TRBJ2-1	CASSRGNEQFF	TGTGCCAGCAGCCGCGGCAATGAGCAGTTCTTC
TRBV28	NA	TRBD1	TRBJ1-3	CASSLRGQAAAHTIYF	TGTGCCAGCAGTTTGAGGGGGCAGGCGGCGGCCCACACCATATATTTT
TRBV7-6	NA	NA	TRBJ1-6	CASSLANSPLHF	TGTGCCAGCAGCTTAGCTAATTCACCCCTCCACTTT
TRBV7-8	once	NA	TRBJ1-1	CASSPPLWSGREVNTEAFF	TGTGCCAGCAGCCCCCCTTTGTGGTCAGGGCGCGAGGTGAACACTGAAGCTTTCTTT
TRBV5-1	NA	NA	TRBJ1-6	CASSRDTVLNSPLHF	TGCGCCAGCAGCCGGGACACGGTCCTTAATTCACCCCTCCACTTT
TRBV27	NA	NA	TRBJ1-5	CASSSAGAGNQPQHF	TGTGCCAGCAGTTCGGCAGGGGCAGGCAATCAGCCCCAGCATTTT
TRBV11-3	NA	NA	TRBJ2-4	CASSSTTTEIAKNIQYF	TGTGCCAGCAGCTCAACCACGACGGAAATAGCCAAAAACATTCAGTACTTC
TRBV4-1	NA	TRBD1	TRBJ2-3	CASSQTRGRGHTDTQYF	TGCGCCAGCAGCCAAACCAGGGGGCGCGGTCACACAGATACGCAGTATTTT
TRBV10-3	NA	NA	TRBJ1-5	CAISPDSNQPQHF	TGTGCCATCAGTCCCGATAGCAATCAGCCCCAGCATTTT
TRBV5-1	once	NA	TRBJ2-3	CASSHPEVDTQYF	TGCGCCAGCAGCCATCCAGAGGTGGATACGCAGTATTTT
TRBV24-1	NA	TRBD2	TRBJ2-3	CATSDPQLAGGPDTQYF	TGTGCCACCAGTGATCCTCAACTAGCGGGGGGACCGGATACGCAGTATTTT
TRBV7-3	NA	NA	TRBJ2-3	CASSLLGYRTDTQYF	TGTGCCAGCAGCTTACTAGGTTACCGCACAGATACGCAGTATTTT
TRBV27	NA	NA	TRBJ1-2	CASSLTGNYGYTF	TGTGCCAGCAGTCTTACAGGGAACTATGGCTACACCTTC
TRBV19	NA	NA	TRBJ2-2	CASNNWGPGLFF	TGTGCCAGTAATAACTGGGGCCCCGGGCTGTTTTTT
TRBV4-1	NA	TRBD1	TRBJ1-2	CASSRGQANGFGGYTF	TGCGCCAGCAGCCGGGGACAGGCGAACGGGTTTGGTGGCTACACCTTC
TRBV14	NA	NA	TRBJ2-3	CASSPRIQAGNTDTQYF	TGTGCCAGCAGCCCAAGAATCCAGGCAGGGAACACAGATACGCAGTATTTT
TRBV12-3/TRBV12-4	NA	NA	TRBJ1-5	CASSLNGAQPQHF	TGTGCCAGCAGTTTGAATGGGGCTCAGCCCCAGCATTTT
TRBV11-2	NA	TRBD1	TRBJ2-1	CASSRHERGRDEQFF	TGTGCCAGCAGCCGACATGAAAGGGGGCGCGATGAGCAGTTCTTC
TRBV20-1	NA	NA	TRBJ2-1	CGMGFYNEQFF	TGCGGGATGGGGTTCTACAATGAGCAGTTCTTC
TRBV6-5	once	NA	TRBJ1-2	CASSREGGGYGYTF	TGTGCCAGCAGCCGCGAGGGGGGCGGCTATGGCTACACCTTC
TRBV9	NA	NA	TRBJ2-2	CASSVETANTGELFF	TGTGCCAGCAGCGTAGAGACGGCGAACACCGGGGAGCTGTTTTTT
TRBV9	NA	TRBD1	TRBJ1-1	CASSEMTGFTEAFF	TGTGCCAGCAGCGAAATGACAGGGTTCACTGAAGCTTTCTTT
TRBV7-9	NA	NA	TRBJ2-3	CASSLSFRSTDTQYF	TGTGCCAGCAGCTTATCCTTTAGGAGCACAGATACGCAGTATTTT
TRBV7-8	once	TRBD1	TRBJ1-1	CASSAREGADTEAFF	TGTGCCAGCAGCGCACGGGAGGGGGCAGACACTGAAGCTTTCTTT
TRBV14	once	TRBD1	TRBJ1-2	CASSSQDRGGGYTF	TGTGCCAGCAGCTCGCAGGACAGGGGGGGAGGCTACACCTTC
TRBV2	NA	TRBD2	TRBJ2-1	CASRRSGLAGGKNEQFF	TGTGCCAGCAGGAGATCGGGACTAGCGGGGGGGAAAAATGAGCAGTTCTTC
TRBV5-1	NA	NA	TRBJ2-1	CASSSRGLEEQFF	TGCGCCAGCAGCTCCAGGGGATTAGAGGAGCAGTTCTTC
TRBV2	NA	TRBD2	TRBJ2-3	CASGGTSRADTQYF	TGTGCCAGCGGCGGGACTAGCCGGGCAGATACGCAGTATTTT
TRBV12-5	few	TRBD1	TRBJ2-7	CASGLRPGGASYEQYF	TGTGCTAGTGGTTTGAGGCCAGGGGGCGCCAGCTACGAGCAGTACTTC
TRBV3-1/TRBV3-2	NA	NA	TRBJ2-7	CASSFTRDLAYEQYF	TGTGCCAGCAGTTTTACCCGGGACCTCGCCTACGAGCAGTACTTC
TRBV19	NA	TRBD2	TRBJ2-7	CASSISGTRGDYEQYF	TGTGCCAGTAGTATTTCGGGGACGCGGGGGGACTACGAGCAGTACTTC
TRBV4-2	once	TRBD2	TRBJ2-1	CASSQDISGLAGVEQFF	TGTGCCAGCAGCCAAGATATATCGGGACTAGCGGGGGTTGAGCAGTTCTTC
TRBV10-1	NA	TRBD1	TRBJ1-6	CASRPGQGLSPLHF	TGCGCCAGCAGACCGGGACAGGGCCTTTCACCCCTCCACTTT
TRBV9	NA	TRBD2	TRBJ2-3	CASSVSPSGFPDTQYF	TGTGCCAGCAGCGTATCCCCTAGCGGGTTCCCAGATACGCAGTATTTT
TRBV27	NA	NA	TRBJ2-7	CASSPPRGGRGFGEQYF	TGTGCCAGCAGTCCCCCCAGGGGGGGCAGGGGTTTTGGCGAGCAGTACTTC
TRBV12-3/TRBV12-4	NA	NA	TRBJ2-4	CASSRPPGAACF	TGTGCCAGCAGCCGACCCCCGGGGGCGGCGTGCTTC
TRBV5-5	NA	NA	TRBJ1-1	CASSLAQANTEAFF	TGTGCCAGCAGCTTGGCACAGGCGAACACTGAAGCTTTCTTT
TRBV6-6	NA	NA	TRBJ1-1	CASREIGRNTEAFF	TGTGCCAGCAGGGAAATCGGAAGGAACACTGAAGCTTTCTTT
TRBV19	NA	TRBD2	TRBJ2-1	CASSGGAAYNEQFF	TGTGCCAGTAGCGGGGGGGCAGCCTACAATGAGCAGTTCTTC
TRBV7-3	once	NA	TRBJ2-6	CASSSLGSGANVLTF	TGTGCCAGCAGCTCACTGGGCTCTGGGGCCAACGTCCTGACTTTC